Included here is one TCR beta chain sequence, with context. No cognate antigen has been identified for it. No base-level quality is on record; no much larger clone is a single base apart. In the ophthalmopathy patients, disease was moderately to severely active, with a Clinical Activity Score of 3 or more, a NOSPECS grade of 4 or more, and a duration of less than 3 months. Any patient with an uncontrolled infection, another autoimmune disease, pregnancy or lactation was excluded. Diagnoses relied on clinical symptoms, serum thyroxine and TRAb, thyroid ultrasound and orbital computed tomography. PBMCs were isolated from about 9.2 ml of fresh peripheral blood by Ficoll-Paque density gradient centrifugation. Total RNA was extracted using Trizol reagent, and RNA quality was assessed on an Agilent 2100 Bioanalyzer. As encoded in the germline V gene, CDR1 is KGHSH while CDR2 is LQKENI. The CDR3 measures 14 amino acids from cysteine to phenylalanine. Solely the CDR3 DNA is kept, with 42 bases framed from the first base. Trimming accounts for 0 bases at V and 10 bases at J, while the number of junction bases matched to no gene is 7.

The TCR beta CDR3 regions were amplified from RNA transcripts. A first-round RT-PCR of the TCR CDR3 used the HTBI primer set with the Qiagen OneStep RT-PCR kit. The libraries were constructed in a second round of multiplex PCR and then size-selected and purified. Sequencing of the libraries was done on an Illumina HiSeq2000 using paired-end 100 bp reads. On the study's bioinformatics: SOAPnuke was used to process the raw data, removing reads that contained adapters or uncalled bases, had a mean Phred below 15, or lacked an exact match to the constant primer or identifier. COPE v1.2.5 was used to merge the high-quality paired reads, and each unique nucleotide sequence was defined as a clonotype. MiTCR v1.1 was used to align the clonotypes against IMGT TRBV, TRBD and TRBJ reference segments. The analysis was restricted to V-J combinations with a frequency above 0.0001, which together covered approximately 99% of the repertoires. The TCS score was defined as the ratio of F50 (clonal expansion) to E x V (chaos), calculated using BLOSUM62-based TCRdist between CDR3 peptides within each V-J. Welch's t-statistics and random forest reduced around 520 V-J features to roughly 13, which were used in a naive Bayes classifier (R e1071). The public reads were run again by TCRdb, first through fastp at Q25 and then through MiXCR, and only productive beta chains were kept. CDR3 protein sequences are deduplicated, and each keeps its most common genes and DNA. The V and J calls and clone size are TCRdb's, not the authors'. Across this sample there are some 320,000 distinct CDR3 sequences, with around 15% seen only once. 30% to 40% of the sample is in the top ten clones.

This sample was included in a study of T cells in Graves' hyperthyroidism and ophthalmopathy (dated 2019 in TCRdb). Concerning the study at large: Peripheral blood was collected at initial diagnosis, before any treatment. To identify TCR V-J signatures that set the groups apart, the researchers used a discovery cohort of 100 patients, made up of 40 to 45 with Graves' ophthalmopathy and approximately 57 with stable Graves' hyperthyroidism. Prospective prediction of ophthalmopathy was tested in an independent validation cohort of about 19 hyperthyroidism patients and approximately 17 patients who later progressed to ophthalmopathy. The roughly 94 discovery patients were randomly divided into training and test sets at a 7:3 ratio. The study also compared thyroid tissue and blood T-cell repertoires from a handful of Graves' hyperthyroidism patients. Following sampling, methimazole starting at 30 mg daily was given to hyperthyroidism patients, and high-dose intravenous methylprednisolone was given to ophthalmopathy patients. The paper describes TCR Vbeta CDR3 sequencing of fewer than 150 peripheral blood samples, made up of about 41 ophthalmopathy patients, over 70 hyperthyroidism patients and 17 progressor patients. Study-wide conclusions, independent of this receptor: Most expanded thyroid clonotypes (frequency above 0.001) were also found in blood, which suggests that blood repertoires may mirror thyroid immune responses. A 13 V-J signature model separated ophthalmopathy from stable hyperthyroidism, with just over 85% sensitivity and 81.08% specificity in cross-validation and 80%/75% in testing. In validation, the model predicted progression to ophthalmopathy a median of roughly 6.5 months before onset, with over 60% sensitivity and roughly 77% specificity. Sample size was not statistically predetermined, and investigators were not blinded to group allocation.

The receptor chain draws on TRBV18 and TRBJ2-3, and 7 junctional nucleotides match TRBD1. Sequenced sample: blood. The sequence derives from a woman between 40 and 50 years old with Graves' ophthalmopathy. The DNA reads as follows: TGTGCCAGCTCACCACCCACACCAACAGGGGCGCAGTATTTT. Its coded protein is CASSPPTPTGAQYF.